The next 4 T cell receptor beta chains were all read from a single sample in a study of blood T cell repertoires in COVID-19 (dated by TCRdb to the early 2020s). Receptor libraries were prepared by the immunoSEQ multiplex PCR assay. TCRdb carries this immuneACCESS record with in-frame sequences only. Its versions omit some clonotypes, under half of them owing to an unresolved V gene in the studies checked, with the rest unexplained. The sample data list 150,000 to 200,000 clones, and approximately 89% of these were observed just once. The ten most abundant clones make up under 2.5% of the sample. The sequencing sample was made of PBMCs or T cells enriched from blood (not recorded which). These TCRs come from a woman in her forties with acute COVID-19.

V gene TRBV14 combines with J gene TRBJ2-7; 11 nucleotides agree with TRBD2. Germline values: CDR1 SGHDN, CDR2 FVKESK. J gave up 9 bases and V 1 base, and 2 bases lay outside the gene matches. CDR3 size: 13 residues. CDR3 sequence (DNA): TGTGCCAGCAGCCAAGTTACTAGCGGGGGGCAGTACTTC. Amino acids: CASSQVTSGGQYF.

The CDR3 loop is CSVEPSGGPNEQFF. CDR3 coding DNA: TGCAGCGTTGAACCTAGCGGGGGGCCCAATGAGCAGTTCTTC. The rearrangement links TRBV29-1 to TRBJ2-1; 11 nucleotides agree with TRBD2. The CDR3 extends over 14 amino acids. Germline values: CDR1 SQVTM, CDR2 ANQGSEA. V shed 2 bases, J shed 6 bases, and the junction held 3 bases outside the gene matches.

The chain has TRBV14 and TRBJ1-1, with no clear D. Per the germline V gene, CDR1 is SGHDN and CDR2 is FVKESK. Trimming shortened V by 2 bases and J by 11 bases, and 15 bases separated the two germline ends. CDR3 length equals 13 residues. The CDR3 loop reads CASSQLGSYAAFF. The CDR3 DNA reads TGTGCCAGCAGCCAACTCGGGTCCTACGCTGCTTTCTTT.

This clone was observed a few times. The V gene is TRBV5-1, the J gene TRBJ2-1, with 11 nucleotides matching TRBD1. The CDR3 runs to 14 residues. The V gene end was trimmed by 4 bases and the J gene end by 6 bases; junction bases not matched to a gene: 3. Per the germline V gene, CDR1 is SGHRS and CDR2 is YFSETQ. The CDR3, as DNA: TGCGCCAGCAGCCAGGGACAGGGGGTCAATGAGCAGTTCTTC. It translates to CASSQGQGVNEQFF.